Sequencing of this T cell receptor (beta chain) was carried out in a study of T cell responses to AZD1222 COVID-19 vaccine. Study results and caveats: Following two doses of AZD1222, Spike-specific TCR breadth and depth rose.

This CDR3 has 12 residues. CDR1 SGHNT and CDR2 YENEEA come from the germline V gene. V was trimmed by 5 bases and J by 10 bases, leaving 11 bases between them. Using immunoSEQ multiplex PCR, the repertoire was profiled, and TCRdb retains in-frame clones only, with some absent. The repertoire consists of about 90,000 clones, with about 85% occurring once and the leading ten covering 4.5%. With regard to this clone: As yet, its antigen is unknown.

Both about-4-week and about-12-week second-dose recipients were combined. Sequencing was performed on peripheral blood, taken 28 days after the second AZD1222 dose. This clonotype originated in an adult who received the AZD1222 COVID-19 vaccine. The rearrangement uses TRBV11-3 and TRBJ1-4; D is uncertain. CDR3 in DNA: TGTGCCAGCAGCGAAAGCGGAGGAAAACTGTTTTTT. It translates to CASSESGGKLFF.